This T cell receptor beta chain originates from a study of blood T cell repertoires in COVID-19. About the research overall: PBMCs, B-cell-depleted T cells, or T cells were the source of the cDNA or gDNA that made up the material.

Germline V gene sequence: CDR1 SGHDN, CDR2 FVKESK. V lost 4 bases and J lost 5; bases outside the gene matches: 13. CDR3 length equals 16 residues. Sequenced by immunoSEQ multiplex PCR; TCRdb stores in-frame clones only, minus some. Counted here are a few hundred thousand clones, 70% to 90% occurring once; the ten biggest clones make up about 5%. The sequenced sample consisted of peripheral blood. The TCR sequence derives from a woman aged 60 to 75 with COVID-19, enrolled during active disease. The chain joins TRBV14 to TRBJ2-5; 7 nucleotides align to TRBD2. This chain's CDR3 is CASSPLSAGAWETQYF. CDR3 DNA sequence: TGTGCCAGCAGCCCTCTGAGCGCGGGAGCTTGGGAGACCCAGTACTTC.